This entry is about one TCR beta chain. This entry comes from a study of blood T cell repertoires in COVID-19. At the level of the study: Material from acute and convalescent COVID-19 was sourced from the United States, Italy and Spain. T cells, B-cell-depleted T cells, or PBMCs provided the cDNA or gDNA that served as material.

In the study's own analysis: Reference gene primers were amplified, and this amplification served to estimate nucleated cell counts. The method was immunoSEQ multiplex PCR; TCRdb's version includes in-frame clones alone and lacks a portion of them. V, J and clone size derive from that table, while D and trimming were established from the DNA sequence. The data show 55,000 or so clones, roughly 80% seen once. The trim removed 2 bases at V and 3 bases at J, leaving 6 bases unmatched. The CDR3 is 15 residues long. CDR1 is MNHNY and CDR2 is SVGAGI in the germline V gene (reference sequence). The genes are TRBV6-6 and TRBJ2-7; 8 nucleotides align to TRBD2. The receptor was isolated from a human donor in a cohort sampled during active or convalescent COVID-19. Sequencing was carried out using peripheral blood. CDR3 in amino acids: CASSYNPGGGYEQYF. The CDR3 DNA follows: TGTGCCAGCAGTTACAATCCGGGGGGGGGCTACGAGCAGTACTTC.